This T cell receptor (beta chain) was recorded in a study of blood T cell repertoires in COVID-19 (dated by TCRdb to 2020 to 2021). At the level of the whole study: Samples from collaborators originated in the United States, Italy and Spain and spanned both the acute and convalescent phases of COVID-19. The material from the prospective study consisted of cDNA or gDNA derived from T cells, B-cell-depleted T cells, or PBMCs. Subjects who had been exposed to COVID-19, were actively infected with it, or had recovered from it provided the deeply sampled blood TCRbeta repertoires that made up the dataset. The repertoires were released in a freely available public database meant as a resource for research on the immune response to SARS-CoV-2. Samples were obtained from the ongoing ImmuneRACE study (first 160 participants) and from over 1,000 subjects provided by 6 global collaborators. Sample metadata almost always included a de-identified subject ID, COVID-19 status, age in years and sex. Where HLA class I and class II types were available, the types were taken from metadata supplied by the sample provider, not from assay-based typing.

Each collaborating institution followed its own protocols to collect whole blood in K2EDTA tubes. For TCRbeta analysis, collaborator samples were shipped as frozen whole blood, as isolated PBMCs, or as DNA extracted from either sample type. TCRbeta CDR3 regions were amplified from genomic DNA using the immunoSEQ Assay, a bias-controlled multiplex PCR. The authors processed their data as follows. The number of nucleated cells in each sample was estimated from the amplification of reference gene primers within the assay. To quantify the absolute abundance of each unique TCRbeta CDR3 rearrangement, sequence reads were collapsed and filtered. Productive Simpson clonality was computed per sample as the square root of Simpson's diversity index over productive rearrangements. As stored in TCRdb, this immuneACCESS dataset retains in-frame rearrangements with V and J assigned. A fraction of the clones does not appear; measured against another copy, unresolved V genes explain less than half of the discrepancy, and the remainder lacks a known reason. V, J and clone size derive from that table, while D and trimming were established from the DNA sequence. Present in this sample are 60,000 to 80,000 clones, around nine tenths of which were seen just once. The top ten clones comprise around 3.7% of the sample.

The paper as a whole reports these results and caveats: The quantity of clinical and demographic metadata differed by source and by participant and was supplied without curation.

CDR1 and CDR2 (SEHNR, FQNEAQ) derive from the germline V gene (reference sequence). The CDR3 runs 15 amino acids, cysteine and phenylalanine included. Only CDR3 DNA is held: 45 bases, read in frame from base 1. V and J are trimmed by 5 bases and 4 bases, and the gene matches miss 4 bases of the junction. Notes on this clone: What antigen it recognizes has not been identified. Per-nucleotide qualities are absent, and no much larger clonotype sits a single base away.

The receptor chain draws on TRBV7-9 and TRBJ2-3; 12 middle bases align to TRBD2. This clonotype was obtained from a human donor in a cohort sampled during active COVID-19. Sequenced sample: peripheral blood. The CDR3 has the sequence CASSITSGRPDTQYF. Here is the DNA: TGTGCCAGCAGCATCACTAGCGGGAGGCCAGATACGCAGTATTTT.